The sequence of this T cell receptor beta chain was determined in a study of blood T cells in healthy people across ages. General study findings and limits: Versus aged donors, long-lived donors had higher diversity and more naive CD4+ cells.

Peripheral blood was drawn, approximately 9.7 milliliters per donor. Each sample yielded at least 6.5 million isolated PBMCs. The authors extracted at least 5 micrograms of total RNA per sample. Points on this clonotype: Its antigen is currently unknown.

Germline V gives CDR1 DFQATT, CDR2 SNEGSKA (reference sequence). CDR3 length: 15 residues. Primers used in a second PCR of about 7 to 12 cycles were a sample-barcoded 5' primer and a J-beta primer mix. In TCRdb, the 5' RACE reads were re-called with MiXCR into one record per CDR3 protein. The repertoire holds approximately 600,000 distinct CDR3 sequences, with under 65% as singletons. The material sequenced was blood. The chain has TRBV20-1 and TRBJ2-1, with 10 bases that match TRBD2. The end of the DNA aligns better with TRBJ2-7, so the J call may be wrong. The receptor's source is a man aged 60 to 75 in good health. DNA of the CDR3: TGCAGTGCTAGAGATTTGACTAGCGGGTACAATGAGCAGTACTTC. It yields the protein CSARDLTSGYNEQYF.